This T cell receptor (beta chain) was captured by sequencing in a study of blood T cell repertoires in COVID-19. As for the study in general: T cells, B-cell-depleted T cells, or PBMCs provided the cDNA or gDNA that served as material.

Participants were placed into cohorts based on the clinical history they reported. Profiling relied on immunoSEQ multiplex PCR, and the TCRdb table lists in-frame clones only, not all of them. The sample has about 170,000 clones, approximately 82% seen once. The TCR was taken from a woman in her 50s in a cohort exposed to, infected with or recovered from COVID-19 (not recorded which). Sequenced input: PBMCs or T cells enriched from blood (not recorded which).

The CDR3 nucleotides are TGTGCCAGCAGCCAAGACCCACAGGGGGCGGGGGCCAACGTCCTGACTTTC. Protein: CASSQDPQGAGANVLTF. The rearrangement uses TRBV4-2 and TRBJ2-6; 9 bases line up with TRBD1. The CDR3 spans 17 residues. Germline lookup yields CDR1 LGHNA and CDR2 YNFKEQ. After removal of 0 bases from V and 4 bases from J, the junction contained 4 bases not matched to a gene.